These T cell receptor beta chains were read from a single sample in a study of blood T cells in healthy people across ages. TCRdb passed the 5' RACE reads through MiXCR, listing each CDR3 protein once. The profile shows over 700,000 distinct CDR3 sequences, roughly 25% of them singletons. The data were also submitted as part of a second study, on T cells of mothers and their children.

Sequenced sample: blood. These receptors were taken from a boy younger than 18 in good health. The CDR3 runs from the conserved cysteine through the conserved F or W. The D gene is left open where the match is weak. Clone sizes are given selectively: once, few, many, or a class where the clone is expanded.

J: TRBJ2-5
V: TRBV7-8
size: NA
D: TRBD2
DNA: TGTGCCAGCGAGGGGTACAGCGGGAGTGTTGGGGAGACCCAGTACTTC
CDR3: CASEGYSGSVGETQYF

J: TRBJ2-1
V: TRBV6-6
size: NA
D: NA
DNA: TGTGCCAGCAGTTACCTACGCCACAATGAGCAGTTCTTC
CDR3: CASSYLRHNEQFF

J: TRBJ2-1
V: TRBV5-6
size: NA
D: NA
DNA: TGTGCCAGCAGCCCCTGGGGGATAGATGAGCAGTTCTTC
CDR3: CASSPWGIDEQFF

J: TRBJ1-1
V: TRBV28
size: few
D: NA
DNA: TGTGCCAGCCAACTCAAAGGACGAGAAGCTTTCTTT
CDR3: CASQLKGREAFF

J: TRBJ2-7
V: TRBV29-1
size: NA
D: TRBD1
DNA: TGCAGCGTATCCGGACAGGCCGCCTACGAGCAGTACTTC
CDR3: CSVSGQAAYEQYF

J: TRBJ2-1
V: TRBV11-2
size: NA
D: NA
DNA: TGTGCCAGCAGTTATGACAATGAGCAGTTCTTC
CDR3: CASSYDNEQFF

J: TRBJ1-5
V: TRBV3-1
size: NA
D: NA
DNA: TGTGCCAGCAGCCAAGATCAGGGCTATAGCAATCAGCCCCAGCATTTT
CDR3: CASSQDQGYSNQPQHF

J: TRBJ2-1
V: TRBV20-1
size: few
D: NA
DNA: TGCAGTGCTAGAGATATTACCTTAGCCTACAATGAGCAGTTCTTC
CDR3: CSARDITLAYNEQFF

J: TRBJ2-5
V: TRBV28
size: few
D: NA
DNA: TGTGCCAGCAGTTCCCAGTCGGAAGAGACCCAGTACTTC
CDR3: CASSSQSEETQYF

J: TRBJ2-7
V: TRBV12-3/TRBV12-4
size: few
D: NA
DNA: TGTGCCAGCAGCATGTTCTCCTCCTACGAGCAGTACTTC
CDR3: CASSMFSSYEQYF

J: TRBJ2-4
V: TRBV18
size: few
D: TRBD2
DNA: TGTGCCAGCTCACCACAAGCGGGGACGTCCCTAGCCAAAAACATTCAGTACTTC
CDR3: CASSPQAGTSLAKNIQYF

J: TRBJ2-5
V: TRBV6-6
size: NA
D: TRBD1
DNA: TGTGCCAGCAGTTACTCGGGAGACAGGGGAGGAGAGACCCAGTACTTC
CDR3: CASSYSGDRGGETQYF

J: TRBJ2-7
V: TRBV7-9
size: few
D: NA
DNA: TGTGCCAGCAGCCCAAACTTCGGGGTACGTTTAGGCTACGAGCAGTACTTC
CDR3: CASSPNFGVRLGYEQYF

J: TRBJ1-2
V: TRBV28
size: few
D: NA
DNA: TGTGCCAGCAGTTTGGGCGACAGCCCCTATGGCTACACCTTC
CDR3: CASSLGDSPYGYTF

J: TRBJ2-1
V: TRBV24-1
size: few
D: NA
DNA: TGTGCCACCAGTTGGGGTGGAGAGCAGTTCTTC
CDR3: CATSWGGEQFF

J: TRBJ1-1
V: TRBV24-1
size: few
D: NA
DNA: TGTGCCACCAGTGATCCAGGGACCCCTGAAGCTTTCTTT
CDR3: CATSDPGTPEAFF

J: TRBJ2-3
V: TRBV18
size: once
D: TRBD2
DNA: TGTGCCAGCTCGCCAGGGACTAGCGGAAGGGGAACAGATACGCAGTATTTT
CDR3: CASSPGTSGRGTDTQYF

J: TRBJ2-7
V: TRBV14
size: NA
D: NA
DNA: TGTGCCAGCAGCCAAGGATTCCCACTCGAGCAGTACTTC
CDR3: CASSQGFPLEQYF

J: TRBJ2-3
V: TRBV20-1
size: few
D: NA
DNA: TGCAGTGCTAGGGAGGCGACCTACACAGATACGCAGTATTTT
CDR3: CSAREATYTDTQYF

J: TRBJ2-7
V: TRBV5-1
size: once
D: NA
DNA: TGCGCCAGCAGCTTGAATAGCGGAGCATACTACGAGCAGTACTTC
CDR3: CASSLNSGAYYEQYF

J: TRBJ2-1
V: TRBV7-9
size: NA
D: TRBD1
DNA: TGTGCCAGCAGCTCAACGACAGGGGACAATGAGCAGTTCTTC
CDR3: CASSSTTGDNEQFF

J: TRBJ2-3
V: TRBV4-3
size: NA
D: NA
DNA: TGCGCCAGCAGCCAAGATCTGGAGGGGGCTACAGATACGCAGTATTTT
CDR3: CASSQDLEGATDTQYF

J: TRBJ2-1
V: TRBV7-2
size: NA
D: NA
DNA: TGTGCCAGCAGCCCCGCTTTTTTCAGGGTCTATGAGCAGTTCTTC
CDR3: CASSPAFFRVYEQFF

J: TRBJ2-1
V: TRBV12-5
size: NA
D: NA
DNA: TGTGCTACCATGGGGCAGCCCAATGAGCAGTTCTTC
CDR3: CATMGQPNEQFF

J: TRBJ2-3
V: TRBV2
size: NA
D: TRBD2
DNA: TGTGCCAGCAGGAAGCGGGAGGGGTCGACAGATACGCAGTATTTT
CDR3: CASRKREGSTDTQYF

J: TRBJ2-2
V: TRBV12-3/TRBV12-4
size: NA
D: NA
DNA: TGTGCCAGCAGTTCCTCCGTTTGGGAACAACCAGCCGGGGAGCTGTTTTTT
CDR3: CASSSSVWEQPAGELFF